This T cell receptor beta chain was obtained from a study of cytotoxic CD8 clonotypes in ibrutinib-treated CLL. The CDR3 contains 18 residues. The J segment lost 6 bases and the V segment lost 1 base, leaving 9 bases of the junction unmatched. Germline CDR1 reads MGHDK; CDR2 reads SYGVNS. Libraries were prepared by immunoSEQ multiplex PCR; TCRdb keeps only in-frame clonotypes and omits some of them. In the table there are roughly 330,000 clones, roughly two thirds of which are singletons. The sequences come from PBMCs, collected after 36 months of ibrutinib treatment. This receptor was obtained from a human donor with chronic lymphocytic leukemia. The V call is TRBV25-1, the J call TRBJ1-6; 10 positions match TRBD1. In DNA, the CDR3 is TGTGCCAGCAGTGAATGGGCCTGGGGACAGGGGACTAATTCACCCCTCCACTTT. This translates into CASSEWAWGQGTNSPLHF. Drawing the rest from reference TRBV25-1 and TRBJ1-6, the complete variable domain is EADIYQTPRYLVIGTGKKITLECSQTMGHDKMYWYQQDPGMELHLIHYSYGVNSTEKGDLSSESTVSRIRTEHFPLTLESARPSHTSQYLCASSEWAWGQGTNSPLHFGNGTRLTVT.